This entry features one T cell receptor beta chain sequence. What it binds is not known. This sample was taken from a study of T cells in tumors after PD-1 blockade. Overall study: Some patients also took daily vismodegib 150 mg during anti-PD-1 treatment.

Tumor or blood genomic DNA was sequenced, with inputs of roughly 550 ng to 6,500 ng. Study-wide points: Blood contained about 40% of the tumor's TCR clonotypes.

The V segment lost 6 bases and the J segment 0 bases; nucleotides outside the gene matches: 7. CDR3 length: 17 residues. Germline loops: CDR1 SNHLY, CDR2 FYNNEI. Only in-frame clones appear in the TCRdb table, and some are missing; sequencing was by immunoSEQ multiplex PCR. The table has around 45,000 clones, about four fifths seen once. Sequencing was performed on PBMCs, taken before anti-PD-1 treatment. The chain links TRBV2 to TRBJ1-6; 8 bases fit TRBD1. The receptor comes from a human donor with basal cell carcinoma. DNA for the CDR3: TGTGCCAGCAGCAGGACAGGGAAGGGCTCCTATAATTCACCCCTCCACTTT. This translates into CASSRTGKGSYNSPLHF.